This T cell receptor (beta chain) was found in a study of T cells in Graves' hyperthyroidism and ophthalmopathy. Broader study findings: Most thyroid clonotypes expanded above 0.001 were also detected in blood. Progression to ophthalmopathy was predicted a median of roughly seven months early.

The TCR beta CDR3 regions underwent amplification using RNA transcripts as the source. When the TCR CDR3 underwent first-round RT-PCR, the HTBI primer set was used. MiXCR, applied by TCRdb to the multiplex PCR reads, yields one record per CDR3 protein. This table holds almost 600,000 distinct CDR3 sequences, approximately 13% found once. Uncontrolled infection, other autoimmune disease, pregnancy and lactation each barred patients from inclusion. Per germline, CDR1 MDHEN and CDR2 SYDVKM. V was trimmed by 6 bases and J by 3 bases, leaving 16 bases between them. The length of the CDR3 is 15 residues. This clonotype was recorded at least ten times. The antigen is undetermined.

The clonotype comes from a woman in her 30s with Graves' hyperthyroidism that later progressed to Graves' ophthalmopathy. The sample comprised blood. The chain couples TRBV28 to TRBJ2-3; D remains unclear. The CDR3 sequence: CASRDRPPRTDTQYF. In DNA form, the CDR3 reads TGTGCCAGCAGGGACCGGCCACCCAGAACAGATACGCAGTATTTT.